What follows are 14 T cell receptor beta chains derived from one specimen sequenced in a study of CD8 T cells in ankylosing spondylitis. TCRdb ran MiXCR on the 5' RACE reads and lists one entry per CDR3 protein. The sample includes 250,000 or so distinct CDR3 sequences, 24% seen only once; the top ten take roughly 0.67%. Sample: blood, either unsorted or a sorted T cell fraction (not recorded which). These receptor sequences come from a male donor with ankylosing spondylitis or in good health (not recorded which).

This clonotype has a single count. The J gene is TRBJ1-1, the V gene TRBV18, with D perhaps matching TRBD1 (5 bases). This CDR3 is built from 15 residues. Trimming removed 3 bases from V and 1 base from J, with 12 bases in between. Germline CDR1 is KGHSH and CDR2 is LQKENI. The CDR3 nucleotides are TGTGCCAGCTCACCTTCCATGACAGAGAACACTGAAGCTTTCTTT. Amino acid sequence: CASSPSMTENTEAFF.

In this sample, this clonotype turned up many times. The chain employs TRBV4-2 and TRBJ1-1; D not resolved. This CDR3 spans 13 amino acids. Germline values: CDR1 LGHNA, CDR2 YNFKEQ. The V end was cut by 0 bases, the J end by 4 bases, with 6 bases between. The CDR3, as DNA: TGTGCCAGCAGCCAAGAGAGCTCCACTGAAGCTTTCTTT. Encoded protein: CASSQESSTEAFF.

This clonotype was seen many times. The chain joins TRBV20-1 to TRBJ1-2, with a weak D call TRBD1 (5 bases). V was pared by 5 bases and J by 2 bases, with 12 bases between. The CDR3 runs to 13 residues. In germline, CDR1 is DFQATT, CDR2 SNEGSKA (reference sequence). Here the CDR3 reads CSAGPPGNYGYTF. CDR3 coding DNA: TGCAGTGCTGGGCCGCCAGGGAACTATGGCTACACCTTC.

The chain carries TRBV12-3 or TRBV12-4 and TRBJ1-1; possibly TRBD1 for D (6 bases). V lost 5 bases and J 5 bases, leaving 18 bases between the germline ends. This CDR3 is 15 amino acids long. CDR3 region: CASSILRRRGTEAFF. CDR3 in DNA: TGTGCCAGCAGTATATTACGACGGAGGGGGACTGAAGCTTTCTTT.

The V call is TRBV5-5, the J call TRBJ2-3; D gene unclear. The germline V gene encodes CDR1 SGHKS and CDR2 YYEKEE (reference sequence). The CDR3 contains 14 residues. Trimming removed 0 bases at V and 3 bases at J, with 8 bases between. CDR3 DNA: TGTGCCAGCAGCTTGGATCTAGAAACAGATACGCAGTATTTT. Translation gives CASSLDLETDTQYF.

The chain couples TRBV7-6 to TRBJ1-1, with 10 bases aligning to TRBD1. CDR1 SGHVS and CDR2 FNYEAQ come from the germline V gene. J lost 8 bases, V lost 4 bases, and 4 bases had no gene match. The CDR3 has 13 amino acids. The CDR3 sequence is CASSSRQGAEAFF. Here the CDR3 DNA reads TGTGCCAGCAGCTCCAGACAGGGGGCGGAAGCTTTCTTT.

There are a few counts of this clonotype. The CDR3 loop reads CASSEHPAGELFF. CDR3 DNA: TGTGCCAGCAGCGAGCATCCGGCCGGGGAGCTGTTTTTT. The V call is TRBV9, the J call TRBJ2-2; D is uncertain. The V end was cut by 3 bases, the J end by 6 bases, with 9 bases between. Looked up from germline, CDR1 is SGDLS and CDR2 is YYNGEE. This CDR3 has 13 amino acids.

This clonotype was found a few times. The DNA for the CDR3 is TGCAGTGCTAGAACGCCTAATTCACCCCTCCACTTT. This gives the protein CSARTPNSPLHF. The chain couples TRBV20-1 to TRBJ1-6; D not certain. Germline V gene sequence: CDR1 DFQATT, CDR2 SNEGSKA (reference sequence). V was shortened by 2 bases and J by 6 bases, with 5 bases between the two germline ends. The CDR3 contains 12 residues.

V and J are TRBV20-1 and TRBJ2-5; 13 nucleotides agree with TRBD2. The CDR3 contains 16 residues. Losses at the gene ends were 5 bases for V and 0 bases for J; bases not matched to a gene: 6. CDR1 and CDR2 from the germline V gene are DFQATT and SNEGSKA (reference sequence). In nucleotides, the CDR3 is TGCAGTGCTGAATCAGGACTAGCGGGGGACCAAGAGACCCAGTACTTC. It specifies CSAESGLAGDQETQYF.

This chain joins TRBV6-1 and TRBJ2-7; D may correspond to TRBD1 or TRBD2 (6 bases each). The germline CDR1 and CDR2 sequences are MNHNS and SASEGT. This CDR3 is 14 amino acids long. V dropped 7 bases and J dropped 0 bases, with 13 bases sitting between them. CDR3 sequence: CASKPRGDSYEQYF. The CDR3 nucleotides read TGTGCCAGCAAGCCTAGGGGGGACTCCTACGAGCAGTACTTC.

This clonotype was counted many times. CDR3 amino acids: CSARDTGRALQFF. The CDR3 DNA sequence: TGCAGTGCTAGAGATACGGGACGGGCGTTGCAGTTCTTC. The V gene is TRBV20-1, the J gene TRBJ2-1; D possibly matches TRBD1 or TRBD2 (5 bases each). The germline V gene has CDR1 DFQATT and CDR2 SNEGSKA (reference sequence). V lost 0 bases, J lost 12 bases, and 15 bases lay in between. This CDR3 contains 13 residues.

This clonotype was found many times. As DNA, the CDR3 is TGCAGTGCTAGCGGGGGGGTGACAGATACGCAGTATTTT. This encodes CSASGGVTDTQYF. This chain connects TRBV20-1 to TRBJ2-3, with 8 bases matching TRBD2. This CDR3 has 13 residues. Germline CDR1 and CDR2: DFQATT and SNEGSKA (reference sequence). V lost 3 bases to trimming and J lost 3 bases; unmatched junction nucleotides: 2.

V is TRBV28 and J is TRBJ1-2; unclear D gene. This CDR3 contains 14 residues. The germline V gene encodes CDR1 MDHEN and CDR2 SYDVKM. Trimming removed 2 bases at V and 4 bases at J, with 11 bases between. CDR3 sequence: CASSLVDMLYGYTF. The CDR3 nucleotides read TGTGCCAGCAGTTTAGTAGACATGCTCTATGGCTACACCTTC.

This clonotype was seen repeatedly, ten times or more. V usage is TRBV7-6 and J usage is TRBJ2-1; 8 bases fit TRBD2. V was pared by 5 bases and J by 0 bases, with 24 bases of the junction left unmatched. This CDR3 contains 22 residues. Germline values: CDR1 SGHVS, CDR2 FNYEAQ. The CDR3 sequence: CASSARYERGSSNPSSYNEQFF. DNA for the CDR3: TGTGCCAGCAGCGCCCGATACGAGCGGGGGTCCTCTAACCCTAGCTCCTACAATGAGCAGTTCTTC.